A single sample gave rise to the 7 T cell receptor beta chains below, sequenced in a study of T cell changes during pregnancy in multiple sclerosis. Profiled with immunoSEQ multiplex PCR; TCRdb holds only in-frame clones, not every one. The sample holds just under 95,000 clones; 85% to 95% are singletons and the top ten take roughly 3%. The specimen was peripheral blood, collected in the first trimester of pregnancy. Receptors originate from a female donor with multiple sclerosis, enrolled in a pregnancy study.

This chain uses TRBV2 with TRBJ2-5; 7 bases are shared with TRBD1. CDR3 length: 16 amino acids. CDR1 SNHLY and CDR2 FYNNEI come from the germline V gene. J lost 4 bases, V lost 6 bases, and 14 bases had no gene match. For the CDR3, the DNA is TGTGCCAGCAGCCCGACCGGGACAGCCCGGGGAGAGACCCAGTACTTC. It is translated as CASSPTGTARGETQYF.

The chain is built from TRBV19 and TRBJ2-2, with 13 bases lining up with TRBD2. CDR1 and CDR2 (germline): LNHDA, SQIVND (reference sequence). Losses at the gene ends were 6 bases for V and 4 bases for J; bases not matched to a gene: 8. The CDR3 has 17 amino acids. Written as DNA, the CDR3 is TGTGCCAGTAGCCTACTAGCGGGAGGGCCTGGCACCGGGGAGCTGTTTTTT. This codes for CASSLLAGGPGTGELFF.

The chain combines TRBV5-1 with TRBJ2-7; a weak D match, TRBD2 (6 bases). This CDR3 comprises 14 residues. V dropped 1 base and J dropped 2 bases, with 10 bases sitting between them. Per germline, CDR1 SGHRS and CDR2 YFSETQ. CDR3 protein: CASSLFGGTYEQYF. CDR3 DNA sequence: TGCGCCAGCAGCTTGTTCGGGGGAACCTACGAGCAGTACTTC.

The chain has TRBV4-1 and TRBJ2-7, with a weak D call TRBD1 (5 bases). The CDR3 is 14 amino acids. From germline, CDR1 is MGHRA and CDR2 YSYEKL. With 4 bases removed from V and 3 bases from J, the gap between germline ends came to 13 bases. CDR3 protein: CASSPRQTYYEQYF. In nucleotides, the CDR3 is TGCGCCAGCAGCCCTCGACAGACTTACTACGAGCAGTACTTC.

The rearrangement joins TRBV30 to TRBJ1-3, with 9 positions matching TRBD1. CDR1 GTSNPN and CDR2 SVGIG come from the germline V gene (reference sequence). This CDR3 is 17 amino acids long. With V trimmed by 2 bases and J by 0 bases, 8 bases remained unmatched. The CDR3 bases are TGTGCCTGGAGTAAGGGACAGGGCAACCCCTCTGGAAACACCATATATTTT. It is translated as CAWSKGQGNPSGNTIYF.

The rearrangement links TRBV4-2 to TRBJ1-2; perhaps TRBD1 as D (6 bases). The germline V gene has CDR1 LGHNA and CDR2 YNFKEQ. This CDR3 comprises 15 residues. Trimming stripped 1 base from V and 5 bases from J, with 14 bases between. This chain's CDR3 is CASSQASGQRYGYTF. The CDR3 coding sequence is TGTGCCAGCAGCCAAGCATCCGGACAGAGGTATGGCTACACCTTC.

The gene calls are TRBV6-5 and TRBJ2-3; 11 nucleotides line up with TRBD2. Germline loops: CDR1 MNHEY, CDR2 SVGAGI. V was clipped by 0 bases and J by 4 bases; unmatched bases: 3. The CDR3 is 16 amino acids. The CDR3 DNA reads as TGTGCCAGCAGTTACTCGCTTAGCGGGAGGGCAGATACGCAGTATTTT. It codes for CASSYSLSGRADTQYF.